This is a list of T cell receptor beta chains from one sample in a study of CD8 T cells in Susac syndrome. TCRdb called the immunoSEQ multiplex PCR reads again in MiXCR, with one record for every CDR3 protein. The sample comprises under 200,000 distinct CDR3 sequences, roughly 95% of which are singletons, and 0.1% rests with the top ten. Sequenced material: CD4+ T cells from PBMCs. The origin of the receptors is a human donor in good health. Both conserved end residues are part of each CDR3. The D gene is left open where the match is weak. Part of the rows lack a size; the others show once, few, many or a class for expanded clones.

>TRBJ2-6|TRBV5-4|TRBD1|.
CASSLGQGALGANVLTF
TGTGCCAGCAGCTTGGGGCAGGGGGCGCTCGGGGCCAACGTCCTGACTTTC
>TRBJ1-2|TRBV25-1|.|.
CASSEARAGGYTF
TGTGCCAGCAGTGAAGCCAGGGCAGGTGGCTACACCTTC
>TRBJ2-1|TRBV4-1|.|.
CASSQVIRDNEQFF
TGCGCCAGCAGCCAAGTGATTCGGGACAATGAGCAGTTCTTC
>TRBJ2-3|TRBV27|.|.
CASHGYATDTQYF
TGTGCCAGCCACGGGTATGCCACAGATACGCAGTATTTT
>TRBJ1-2|TRBV12-3/TRBV12-4|.|.
CASSFDRFGYTF
TGTGCCAGCAGTTTCGACAGGTTTGGCTACACCTTC
>TRBJ2-1|TRBV7-9|.|.
CASTLQALNEQFF
TGTGCCAGCACCCTCCAGGCGCTCAATGAGCAGTTCTTC
>TRBJ2-1|TRBV18|.|.
CASLDGTSLKQFF
TGTGCCAGCTTGGACGGGACTTCCCTTAAGCAGTTCTTC
>TRBJ2-2|TRBV6-1|TRBD2|.
CASTRSGLAGASPGELFF
TGTGCCAGCACCCGATCAGGACTAGCGGGAGCCTCTCCCGGGGAGCTGTTTTTT
>TRBJ2-7|TRBV15|.|.
CATSRDRVRRYEQYF
TGTGCCACCAGCAGAGACCGGGTGCGGAGATACGAGCAGTACTTC
>TRBJ2-7|TRBV7-9|.|.
CASSLFGEQYF
TGTGCCAGCAGCTTATTCGGCGAGCAGTACTTC
>TRBJ2-6|TRBV10-3|.|.
CAISAAGANVLTF
TGTGCCATCAGTGCGGCTGGGGCCAACGTCCTGACTTTC
>TRBJ1-6|TRBV20-1|TRBD1|.
CSAIATGESPLHF
TGCAGTGCTATCGCGACAGGGGAATCACCCCTCCACTTT
>TRBJ1-1|TRBV15|.|.
CATSDGQFREAFF
TGTGCCACCAGCGATGGACAGTTCCGCGAAGCTTTCTTT
>TRBJ2-2|TRBV15|.|.
CATSKWGRGTGELFF
TGTGCCACCAGCAAATGGGGGCGCGGCACCGGGGAGCTGTTTTTT
>TRBJ2-7|TRBV7-9|.|.
CASSFVPLYEQYF
TGTGCCAGCAGCTTTGTACCCCTCTACGAGCAGTACTTC
>TRBJ1-6|TRBV20-1|TRBD1|.
CSAQGVNSPLHF
TGCAGTGCCCAGGGGGTGAATTCACCCCTCCACTTT
>TRBJ2-5|TRBV20-1|.|once
CSAKFPKETQYF
TGCAGTGCTAAATTCCCTAAGGAGACCCAGTACTTC
>TRBJ2-1|TRBV5-1|.|once
CASSDGPSSYNEQFF
TGCGCCAGCAGCGACGGACCGAGCTCCTACAATGAGCAGTTCTTC
>TRBJ2-2|TRBV7-9|.|.
CASSLAANTGELFF
TGTGCCAGCAGCTTAGCGGCGAACACCGGGGAGCTGTTTTTT
>TRBJ2-5|TRBV25-1|TRBD1|.
CASSEYPGQGGQETQYF
TGTGCCAGCAGTGAATATCCTGGACAGGGAGGCCAAGAGACCCAGTACTTC